Sequencing of this T cell receptor (beta chain) was carried out in a study of T-cell reconstitution after alpha-beta-depleted transplantation in children. The study's findings and limits: T-cell numbers and diversity one year post-transplant derived largely from freshly generated T cells.

The library targeted TCRbeta and was prepared with unique molecular identifiers. TCRdb passed the PCR reads through MiXCR, listing each CDR3 protein once. Altogether 750,000 to 950,000 distinct CDR3 sequences are present, around 17% being singletons, with the ten largest covering roughly 4.8%. J gave up 1 base and V 1 base, and 3 bases lay outside the gene matches. The germline V gene encodes CDR1 MGHRA and CDR2 YSYEKL. This CDR3 spans 16 amino acids. Comments on this clonotype: Its antigen remains unidentified.

The sample consisted of PBMCs, mostly from graft donor cells, taken 360 days after TCRalphabeta/CD19-depleted stem cell transplant. V and J are TRBV4-1 and TRBJ2-3; 9 bases line up with TRBD2. The sequence was collected from a male patient younger than 18 who had a stem cell transplant for acute lymphoblastic leukemia, so the T cells may come from the graft donor. The CDR3 sequence is CASSQVAGVRTDTQYF. In DNA, the CDR3 is TGCGCCAGCAGCCAAGTAGCGGGAGTTCGCACAGATACGCAGTATTTT.